This T cell receptor beta chain was found in a study of T cells after yellow fever vaccination. Study observations and caveats: Weaker, the secondary response had a peak occurring faster, on day 5 versus 15.

Researchers made TCR cDNA using 5'RACE template switching, and this step added a universal primer site and UMIs. TCRdb independently ran MiXCR on the 5' RACE reads; one entry per CDR3 protein. Of 200,000 to 250,000 distinct CDR3 sequences in the sample, approximately 3% are singletons; the top ten hold less than 3.5%. Note on this clonotype: Its antigen is undetermined.

The CDR3 length is 16 residues. Germline V gene sequence: CDR1 DFQATT, CDR2 SNEGSKA (reference sequence). Losses at the gene ends were 0 bases for V and 1 base for J; bases not matched to a gene: 7. The TCR sequence derives from a man aged 18 to 30 who received the YFV17D yellow fever vaccine. The material sequenced was CD4+ T cells sorted from PBMCs, taken 10 days after the yellow fever booster vaccination. V is TRBV20-1 and J is TRBJ1-2; TRBD1 agrees at 8 bases. Written as DNA, the CDR3 is TGCAGTGCTAGAGATCGGCAGGGGGCGTTTAACTATGGCTACACCTTC. It is translated as CSARDRQGAFNYGYTF.